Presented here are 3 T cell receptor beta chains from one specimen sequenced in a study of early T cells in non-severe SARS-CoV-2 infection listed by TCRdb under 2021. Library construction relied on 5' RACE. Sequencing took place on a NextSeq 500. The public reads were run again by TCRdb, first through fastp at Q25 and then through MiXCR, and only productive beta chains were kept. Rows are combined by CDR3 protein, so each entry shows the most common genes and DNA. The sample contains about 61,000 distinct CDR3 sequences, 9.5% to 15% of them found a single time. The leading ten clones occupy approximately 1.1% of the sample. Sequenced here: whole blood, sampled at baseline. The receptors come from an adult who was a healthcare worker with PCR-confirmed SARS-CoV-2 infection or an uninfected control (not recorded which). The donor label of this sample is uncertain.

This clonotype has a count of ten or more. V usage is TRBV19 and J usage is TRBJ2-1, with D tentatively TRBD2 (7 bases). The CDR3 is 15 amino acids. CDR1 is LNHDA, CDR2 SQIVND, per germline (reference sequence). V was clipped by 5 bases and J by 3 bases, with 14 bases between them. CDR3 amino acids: CASSLAGAFYNEQFF. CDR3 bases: TGTGCCAGTAGTCTGGCGGGGGCGTTCTACAATGAGCAGTTCTTC.

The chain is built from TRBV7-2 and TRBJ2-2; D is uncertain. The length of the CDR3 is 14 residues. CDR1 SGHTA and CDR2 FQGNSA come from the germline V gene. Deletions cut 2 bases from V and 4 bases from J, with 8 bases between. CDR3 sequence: CASSLWLGTGELFF. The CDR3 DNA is TGTGCCAGCAGCTTATGGTTGGGCACCGGGGAGCTGTTTTTT. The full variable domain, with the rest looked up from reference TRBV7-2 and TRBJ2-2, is GAGVSQSPSNKVTEKGKDVELRCDPISGHTALYWYRQSLGQGLEFLIYFQGNSAPDKSGLPSDRFSAERTGGSVSTLTIQRTQQEDSAVYLCASSLWLGTGELFFGEGSRLTVL.

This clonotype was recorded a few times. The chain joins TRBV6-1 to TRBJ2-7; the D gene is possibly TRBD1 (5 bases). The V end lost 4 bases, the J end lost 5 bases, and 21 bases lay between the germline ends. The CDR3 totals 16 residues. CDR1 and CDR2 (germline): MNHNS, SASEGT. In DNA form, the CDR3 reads TGTGCCAGCAGTGTTTCCCCCGACCACCAGGGCCACGAGCAGTACGTC. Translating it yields CASSVSPDHQGHEQYV.